Listed here are 25 T cell receptor beta chains from one sample, sequenced in a study of blood T cell repertoires in COVID-19. Here immunoSEQ multiplex PCR was the method, and the copy in TCRdb shows in-frame clones only, minus some. The repertoire has 73,000 or so clones, around 79% of them found once; the top ten carry 22%. Input material: peripheral blood. All receptors come from a man aged 55 to 70 with acute or convalescent COVID-19.

The chain employs TRBV5-1 and TRBJ2-3; D gene ambiguous. CDR3 length equals 11 residues. CDR1 is SGHRS and CDR2 is YFSETQ in the germline V gene. V was pared by 1 base and J by 7 bases, with 4 bases between. The CDR3 DNA sequence: TGCGCCAGCAGCTTGACTCATACGCAGTATTTT. Translated: CASSLTHTQYF. Based on the CDR3 plus reference TRBV5-1 and TRBJ2-3, the full variable domain is KAGVTQTPRYLIKTRGQQVTLSCSPISGHRSVSWYQQTPGQGLQFLFEYFSETQRNKGNFPGRFSGRQFSNSRSEMNVSTLELGDSALYLCASSLTHTQYFGPGTRLTVL.

This chain uses TRBV30 with TRBJ1-2; D uncertain. This CDR3 contains 12 residues. Trimming stripped 1 base from V and 10 bases from J, with 13 bases between. Germline assignment: CDR1 GTSNPN and CDR2 SVGIG (reference sequence). Written as DNA, the CDR3 is TGTGCCTGGAGTGGTGGAGGAGTTTTCTACACCTTC. Its protein is CAWSGGGVFYTF. Together with reference TRBV30 and TRBJ1-2, the CDR3 gives the full variable domain: SQTIHQWPATLVQPVGSPLSLECTVEGTSNPNLYWYRQAAGRGLQLLFYSVGIGQISSEVPQNLSASRPQDRQFILSSKKLLLSDSGFYLCAWSGGGVFYTFGSGTRLTVV.

This clone was seen at least ten times. The V gene is TRBV29-1, the J gene TRBJ2-1, with TRBD2 identical over 8 bases. The CDR3 is 14 amino acids. Germline trimming cut 6 bases from V and 4 bases from J; bases unmatched to any gene: 8. CDR1 is SQVTM, CDR2 ANQGSEA, per germline. The CDR3 is CSVTSERRYNEQFF. In nucleotides, the CDR3 is TGCAGCGTGACTAGCGAAAGGAGGTACAATGAGCAGTTCTTC.

The V call is TRBV18, the J call TRBJ1-3; 9 bases map to TRBD1. Germline-derived CDR1 and CDR2 are KGHSH and LQKENI. After removal of 2 bases from V and 4 bases from J, the junction contained 6 bases not matched to a gene. The CDR3 runs to 16 residues. The DNA for the CDR3 is TGTGCCAGCTCACCAACGGGACAGGGTGCCGGAAACACCATATATTTT. This sequence encodes CASSPTGQGAGNTIYF.

CDR3 coding DNA: TGCGCCAGCATGATAGGGGCTAACACTGAAGCTTTCTTT. Its translation is CASMIGANTEAFF. The rearrangement joins TRBV5-1 to TRBJ1-1, with D possibly matching TRBD1 (5 bases). The CDR3 covers 13 residues. Trimming left V 6 bases short and J 2 bases short, with 11 bases between. Germline lookup yields CDR1 SGHRS and CDR2 YFSETQ.

The chain recombines TRBV7-3 with TRBJ2-1; 9 nucleotides line up with TRBD1. The germline CDR1 and CDR2 sequences are SGHTA and FQGTGA. This CDR3 contains 16 residues. The ends lost 5 bases at V and 5 bases at J; junction bases unmatched: 10. In DNA, the CDR3 is TGTGCCAGCAGCCCGCCTGGACAGGGGTTTAACAATGAGCAGTTCTTC. It codes for CASSPPGQGFNNEQFF. Supplemented by reference TRBV7-3 and TRBJ2-1, the full variable domain reads GAGVSQTPSNKVTEKGKYVELRCDPISGHTALYWYRQSLGQGPEFLIYFQGTGAADDSGLPNDRFFAVRPEGSVSTLKIQRTERGDSAVYLCASSPPGQGFNNEQFFGPGTRLTVL.

This clone is medium-sized by share. The chain employs TRBV19 and TRBJ1-3; D not certain. In germline, CDR1 is LNHDA, CDR2 SQIVND (reference sequence). Trimming cost V 5 bases and J 4 bases, with 9 bases left between them. This CDR3 has 13 residues. CDR3 protein: CASSVASGNTIYF. CDR3 coding DNA: TGTGCCAGTAGTGTAGCGTCCGGAAACACCATATATTTT.

The J gene is TRBJ2-1, the V gene TRBV5-1; 13 bases fit TRBD2. Germline CDR1 reads SGHRS; CDR2 reads YFSETQ. The CDR3 contains 17 residues. With V trimmed by 3 bases and J by 6 bases, 9 bases remained unmatched. This CDR3 reads CASSSGLAGPLVNEQFF. The CDR3 DNA is TGCGCCAGCAGCTCGGGACTAGCGGGACCGTTGGTCAATGAGCAGTTCTTC.

The genes are TRBV7-3 and TRBJ2-5; D remains unclear. Germline V gene lookup returns CDR1 SGHTA and CDR2 FQGTGA. With 1 base removed from V and 0 bases from J, the gap between germline ends came to 6 bases. This CDR3 contains 14 residues. CDR3 sequence reads: CASSLRANQETQYF. The CDR3 region has the DNA TGTGCCAGCAGCTTAAGGGCCAACCAAGAGACCCAGTACTTC. The entire variable domain, with the rest obtained from reference TRBV7-3 and TRBJ2-5, is as follows: GAGVSQTPSNKVTEKGKYVELRCDPISGHTALYWYRQSLGQGPEFLIYFQGTGAADDSGLPNDRFFAVRPEGSVSTLKIQRTERGDSAVYLCASSLRANQETQYFGPGTRLLVL.

The genes are TRBV5-4 and TRBJ2-5; D gene unclear. V lost 0 bases and J lost 2, with 5 bases in between. Looked up from germline, CDR1 is SGHNT and CDR2 is YYREEE (reference sequence). The CDR3 loop spans 13 amino acids. The chain's CDR3 is CASSLDQQETQYF. The CDR3 DNA reads TGTGCCAGCAGCTTGGATCAGCAAGAGACCCAGTACTTC.

The chain employs TRBV25-1 and TRBJ2-3; 9 nucleotides line up with TRBD1. V lost 1 base and J lost 0; bases outside the gene matches: 2. The CDR3 is 16 amino acids. The germline V gene has CDR1 MGHDK and CDR2 SYGVNS. CDR3 DNA sequence: TGTGCCAGCAGTGAATGGGGACAGGGAAGCACAGATACGCAGTATTTT. Protein sequence: CASSEWGQGSTDTQYF.

The chain links TRBV7-9 to TRBJ2-1, with a tentative D call TRBD2 (7 bases). Germline CDR1 SEHNR, CDR2 FQNEAQ (reference sequence). V lost 0 bases, J lost 0 bases, and 12 bases lay in between. The CDR3 consists of 17 residues. CDR3 residues: CASSLAGGPSSYNEQFF. CDR3 bases: TGTGCCAGCAGCTTAGCGGGGGGGCCAAGCTCCTACAATGAGCAGTTCTTC.

The V gene is TRBV7-8, the J gene TRBJ2-5; a weak D match, TRBD2 (6 bases). V was pared by 1 base and J by 5 bases, with 17 bases between. This CDR3 contains 16 residues. The germline CDR1 and CDR2 sequences are SGHVS and FQNEAQ. The CDR3 region is CASSLDQGTSRETQYF. The CDR3, as DNA: TGTGCCAGCAGCTTAGATCAGGGCACTAGCCGCGAGACCCAGTACTTC.

The table lists this clone with many counts. The CDR3 protein is CAWSSENNYGYTF. Here the CDR3 DNA reads TGTGCCTGGAGCTCCGAGAACAACTATGGCTACACCTTC. The chain is built from TRBV30 and TRBJ1-2; D gene unclear. Deletions cut 3 bases from V and 2 bases from J, with 10 bases between. Germline V lookup: CDR1 GTSNPN, CDR2 SVGIG (reference sequence). There are 13 residues in the CDR3.

The chain employs TRBV7-2 and TRBJ2-5, with 8 bases that match TRBD2. With 4 bases clipped from V and 4 bases from J, the junction kept 2 bases outside the gene matches. Germline V lookup: CDR1 SGHTA, CDR2 FQGNSA. This CDR3 is 13 amino acids long. CDR3 nucleotides: TGTGCCAGCAGCTCGGGGGGGAGAGAGACCCAGTACTTC. Protein: CASSSGGRETQYF.

This chain connects TRBV7-2 to TRBJ1-6, with 9 bases fitting TRBD1. Losses at the gene ends were 5 bases for V and 10 bases for J; bases not matched to a gene: 6. The CDR3 is 14 amino acids. Germline V CDR1 and CDR2: SGHTA, FQGNSA. The DNA for the CDR3 is TGTGCCAGCAGCCCCGACAGGGGGAGATCACCCCTCCACTTT. This encodes CASSPDRGRSPLHF.

The V and J genes are TRBV10-3 and TRBJ1-1, with unresolved D. V was trimmed by 1 base and J by 0 bases, leaving 3 bases between them. CDR1 is ENHRY, CDR2 SYGVKD, per germline. CDR3 size: 13 residues. The CDR3 DNA is TGTGCCATCAGTGAGTACATGAACACTGAAGCTTTCTTT. The encoded protein is CAISEYMNTEAFF.

The V call is TRBV19, the J call TRBJ1-2; D is perhaps TRBD1 (5 bases). The CDR3 consists of 15 residues. Per germline, CDR1 LNHDA and CDR2 SQIVND (reference sequence). V was pared by 2 bases and J by 0 bases, with 10 bases between. CDR3 bases: TGTGCCAGTAGTATACAGGGACTTACTAACTATGGCTACACCTTC. This translates into CASSIQGLTNYGYTF.

The chain employs TRBV6-1 and TRBJ1-3; D unclear. This CDR3 spans 13 amino acids. Germline V lookup: CDR1 MNHNS, CDR2 SASEGT. The ends were cut back, 6 bases at V and 4 bases at J, with 10 bases in the middle. CDR3 nucleotides: TGTGCCAGCAGCCAGCGCCGCGGAAACACCATATATTTT. It encodes CASSQRRGNTIYF.

The CDR3 DNA reads TGTGCCAGCAGTAACCGGGTTGGTGGCTACACCTTC. As protein: CASSNRVGGYTF. The rearrangement uses TRBV12-3 or TRBV12-4 and TRBJ1-2, with D unresolved. Trimming removed 5 bases from V and 7 bases from J, with 11 bases in between. The CDR3 sequence is 12 residues long.

The chain joins TRBV11-2 to TRBJ1-4; tentatively, D is TRBD1 (5 bases). The CDR3 is 14 amino acids. The V end was cut by 3 bases, the J end by 12 bases, with 17 bases between. Germline assignment: CDR1 SGHAT and CDR2 FQNNGV. CDR3 in amino acids: CASSFRAFEGELFF. In DNA, the CDR3 is TGTGCCAGCAGCTTCCGGGCGTTTGAAGGGGAACTGTTTTTT.

This clone was seen only once. The V call is TRBV5-1, the J call TRBJ1-1; 8 bases fit TRBD1. The CDR3 has 14 amino acids. The trim removed 6 bases at V and 3 bases at J, leaving 7 bases unmatched. In germline, CDR1 is SGHRS, CDR2 YFSETQ. This CDR3 reads CASTGTGGYTEAFF. CDR3 DNA sequence: TGCGCCAGCACCGGAACAGGGGGTTACACTGAAGCTTTCTTT. The full variable domain, with the rest looked up from reference TRBV5-1 and TRBJ1-1, is KAGVTQTPRYLIKTRGQQVTLSCSPISGHRSVSWYQQTPGQGLQFLFEYFSETQRNKGNFPGRFSGRQFSNSRSEMNVSTLELGDSALYLCASTGTGGYTEAFFGQGTRLTVV.

This chain connects TRBV6-5 to TRBJ2-3; D remains unclear. Trimming took 0 bases from V and 4 from J, leaving 5 bases between them. Germline V gene data show CDR1 as MNHEY and CDR2 as SVGAGI. CDR3 length: 13 amino acids. CDR3 nucleotides: TGTGCCAGCAGTTACTCAACTGCAGATACGCAGTATTTT. Translated: CASSYSTADTQYF.

This chain connects TRBV7-3 to TRBJ2-3; weak D call: TRBD2 (5 bases). V was pared by 8 bases and J by 3 bases, with 9 bases between. The CDR3 has 12 amino acids. Germline V gene data show CDR1 as SGHTA and CDR2 as FQGTGA. The chain's CDR3 is CASGSGTDTQYF. DNA of the CDR3: TGTGCCAGCGGGAGCGGAACAGATACGCAGTATTTT.

This clone appeared a few times. J is TRBJ2-7 and V is TRBV23-1; D is unclear. TRBV23-1 is an ORF, and what it does is uncertain. V lost 0 bases to trimming and J lost 4 bases, with 13 bases between them. The CDR3 consists of 15 residues. CDR3: CASSQSFLPVYEQYF. As DNA, the CDR3 is TGCGCCAGCAGTCAATCCTTCCTCCCAGTATACGAGCAGTACTTC.